One sample yielded the 28 T cell receptor beta chains listed below, sequenced in a study of T cells in Graves' hyperthyroidism and ophthalmopathy. Amplification yielded TCR beta CDR3 regions, with RNA transcripts as the source. RT-PCR in the first round (using the HTBI primer set) targeted the TCR CDR3. From the multiplex PCR reads, TCRdb called clonotypes with MiXCR, one entry per CDR3 protein. This table holds approximately 640,000 distinct CDR3 sequences, 15% to 20% found once. The material sequenced was blood. The receptors were gathered from a woman in her 30s with Graves' hyperthyroidism.

A word on this clonotype: One base away lies a much larger clone, so this may be a sequencing read error. This rearrangement joins TRBV11-2 to TRBJ2-3; TRBD2 matches at 8 bases. V dropped 4 bases and J dropped 4; count of bases not matched to a gene: 10. Per the germline V gene, CDR1 is SGHAT and CDR2 is FQNNGV. This CDR3 is 16 amino acids long. CDR3: CASSYGGGPGADTQYF. DNA for the CDR3: TGTGCCAGCAGCTACGGGGGGGGGCCTGGGGCAGATACGCAGTATTTT.

In this sample, this clonotype turned up many times. The genes are TRBV3-1 and TRBJ2-1; D is unresolved. Germline V lookup: CDR1 LGHDT, CDR2 YNNKEL (reference sequence). The germline V and J ends were trimmed by 1 base and 1 base, with 14 bases remaining between them. The CDR3 length is 17 residues. CDR3 sequence reads: CASSQAFSSVSYNEQFF. Here the CDR3 DNA reads TGTGCCAGCAGCCAAGCGTTTAGCAGCGTTTCCTACAATGAGCAGTTCTTC.

The chain recombines TRBV14 with TRBJ2-4, with 7 bases aligning to TRBD1. From germline, CDR1 is SGHDN and CDR2 FVKESK. The CDR3 totals 13 residues. V dropped 4 bases and J dropped 7; count of bases not matched to a gene: 4. Written as DNA, the CDR3 is TGTGCCAGCAGCCCGGGACAGAATAACATTCAGTACTTC. Its translation: CASSPGQNNIQYF.

The chain is built from TRBV9 and TRBJ2-1; tentative D call: TRBD1 (6 bases). This CDR3 is 14 amino acids long. Germline CDR1 is SGDLS and CDR2 is YYNGEE. Trimming pared 3 bases from V and 5 bases from J, leaving 12 bases between. This chain's CDR3 is CASSATGINNEQFF. The CDR3 nucleotides are TGTGCCAGCAGCGCCACAGGGATTAACAATGAGCAGTTCTTC.

A few counts support this clonotype. The V and J genes are TRBV18 and TRBJ2-1, with 11 bases lining up with TRBD2. Trimming removed 1 base from V and 6 bases from J; junction bases left unmatched: 5. The CDR3 contains 16 residues. Germline V gene lookup returns CDR1 KGHSH and CDR2 LQKENI. The CDR3 sequence: CASSPQTSGGSNEQFF. Written as DNA, the CDR3 is TGTGCCAGCTCACCACAAACTAGCGGGGGATCCAATGAGCAGTTCTTC.

There are a few counts of this clonotype. The chain joins TRBV19 to TRBJ2-1; D is unclear. CDR1 and CDR2 from the germline V gene are LNHDA and SQIVND (reference sequence). The CDR3 extends over 17 amino acids. Trimming left V 1 base short and J 5 bases short, with 18 bases between. CDR3 nucleotide sequence: TGTGCCAGTAGTATAGGGGCTGGACCCGGGCTTAACAATGAGCAGTTCTTC. Protein product: CASSIGAGPGLNNEQFF.

This clonotype came up a few times. The rearrangement uses TRBV6-1 and TRBJ2-2; no clear D gene. Germline loops: CDR1 MNHNS, CDR2 SASEGT. V gave up 5 bases and J gave up 5 bases, with 12 bases separating them. This CDR3 contains 14 residues. CDR3 nucleotides: TGTGCCAGCAGTTCAGGTCCTGGGACCGGGGAGCTGTTTTTT. Translated, it gives CASSSGPGTGELFF.

This clonotype came up a few times. J is TRBJ2-1 and V is TRBV19, with 12 bases matching TRBD2. CDR3 size: 15 residues. With 2 bases clipped from V and 8 bases from J, the junction kept 4 bases outside the gene matches. Germline CDR1 reads LNHDA; CDR2 reads SQIVND (reference sequence). The CDR3 is CASSILAGGTDEQFF. CDR3 bases: TGTGCCAGTAGTATACTAGCGGGAGGGACCGATGAGCAGTTCTTC.

In its sample, this clonotype was seen many times. The chain couples TRBV27 to TRBJ2-7; D remains ambiguous. This CDR3 comprises 15 residues. CDR1 is MNHEY and CDR2 is SMNVEV in the germline V gene (reference sequence). Trimming shortened V by 0 bases and J by 6 bases, and 15 bases separated the two germline ends. The CDR3 loop reads CASSLSIGHRIEQYF. CDR3 coding DNA: TGTGCCAGCAGTTTATCGATAGGGCACCGTATCGAGCAGTACTTC.

The chain joins TRBV12-3 or TRBV12-4 to TRBJ2-7, with TRBD1 matching 9 bases. J gave up 6 bases and V 3 bases, and 9 bases lay outside the gene matches. CDR3 size: 15 residues. The CDR3 sequence: CASSLSGQGPPEQYF. The DNA for the CDR3 is TGTGCCAGCAGTTTGTCGGGACAGGGCCCCCCCGAGCAGTACTTC.

This clonotype has at least ten counts. This sequence joins TRBV27 and TRBJ2-1; tentative D call: TRBD1 (6 bases). Germline-derived CDR1 and CDR2 are MNHEY and SMNVEV (reference sequence). The V end was cut by 2 bases, the J end by 10 bases, with 15 bases between. The CDR3 runs 14 residues. The chain's CDR3 is CASSLLTPGAEQFF. The DNA for the CDR3 is TGTGCCAGCAGTTTACTAACCCCAGGGGCCGAGCAGTTCTTC.

This clonotype was observed at least ten times. The V and J genes are TRBV7-9 and TRBJ2-1, with TRBD2 identical over 7 bases. Looked up from germline, CDR1 is SEHNR and CDR2 is FQNEAQ (reference sequence). Trimming removed 1 base from V and 7 bases from J; junction bases left unmatched: 10. The CDR3 is 16 amino acids. The DNA for the CDR3 is TGTGCCAGCAGCTTAGGGGGCGGGAGAAGGTGGAATGAGCAGTTCTTC. This sequence encodes CASSLGGGRRWNEQFF.

This clonotype appeared a few times. The rearrangement links TRBV30 to TRBJ1-5; D gene uncertain. Between the trimmed V and J ends, which lost 2 bases and 0 bases, there was a span of 11 bases. Germline values: CDR1 GTSNPN, CDR2 SVGIG (reference sequence). This CDR3 is built from 15 residues. CDR3 nucleotide sequence: TGTGCCTGGAGTAATAGAGAGGATAGCAATCAGCCCCAGCATTTT. Its protein product is CAWSNREDSNQPQHF. Complete variable domain (other parts from reference TRBV30 and TRBJ1-5): SQTIHQWPATLVQPVGSPLSLECTVEGTSNPNLYWYRQAAGRGLQLLFYSVGIGQISSEVPQNLSASRPQDRQFILSSKKLLLSDSGFYLCAWSNREDSNQPQHFGDGTRLSIL.

The V call is TRBV12-3 or TRBV12-4, the J call TRBJ1-4; D gene uncertain. V lost 6 bases to trimming and J lost 8 bases, with 16 bases between them. CDR3 length: 14 amino acids. CDR3 bases: TGTGCCAGCAGCACGACTAGCGTATACGAAAAACTGTTTTTT. It is translated as CASSTTSVYEKLFF.

This clonotype was recorded at least ten times. This rearrangement joins TRBV2 to TRBJ2-5; 10 nucleotides agree with TRBD2. The length of the CDR3 is 14 residues. J was trimmed by 2 bases and V by 8 bases; bases with no gene match: 5. Per germline, CDR1 SNHLY and CDR2 FYNNEI. CDR3: CASSKLAGQETQYF. CDR3 in DNA: TGTGCCAGCTCTAAACTAGCGGGACAAGAGACCCAGTACTTC.

This clonotype has at least ten counts. This rearrangement joins TRBV5-6 to TRBJ2-2, with unresolved D. Trimming shortened V by 4 bases and J by 7 bases, and 11 bases separated the two germline ends. The V gene's germline CDR1 is SGHDT and CDR2 YYEEEE. The CDR3 extends over 13 amino acids. CDR3 amino acids: CASSLSVIGELFF. CDR3 DNA: TGTGCCAGCAGCCTGTCGGTCATCGGGGAGCTGTTTTTT.

This clonotype was seen more than once but under ten times. The rearrangement uses TRBV19 and TRBJ1-1; 10 bases agree with TRBD1. With 6 bases clipped from V and 3 bases from J, the junction kept 19 bases outside the gene matches. CDR1 LNHDA and CDR2 SQIVND come from the germline V gene (reference sequence). The CDR3 is made up of 19 amino acids. As DNA, the CDR3 is TGTGCCAGTAGGCTGGGAAGGGACAGGGGATTTCAGACGGACACTGAAGCTTTCTTT. Protein sequence: CASRLGRDRGFQTDTEAFF.

This clonotype was seen at least ten times. The V call is TRBV7-9, the J call TRBJ2-2; D unresolved. Trimming took 5 bases from V and 2 from J, leaving 15 bases between them. CDR1 and CDR2 (germline): SEHNR, FQNEAQ (reference sequence). The CDR3 runs to 16 residues. For the CDR3, the DNA is TGTGCCAGCAGCCCCAAGATCGCCCATAACACCGGGGAGCTGTTTTTT. Protein product: CASSPKIAHNTGELFF. Variable domain in full (rest from reference TRBV7-9 and TRBJ2-2): DTGVSQNPRHKITKRGQNVTFRCDPISEHNRLYWYRQTLGQGPEFLTYFQNEAQLEKSRLLSDRFSAERPKGSFSTLEIQRTEQGDSAMYLCASSPKIAHNTGELFFGEGSRLTVL.

In this sample, this clonotype turned up a few times. The V and J genes are TRBV20-1 and TRBJ2-7; 7 nucleotides line up with TRBD2. Germline V CDR1 and CDR2: DFQATT, SNEGSKA (reference sequence). V shed 5 bases, J shed 7 bases, and the junction held 20 bases outside the gene matches. The CDR3 has 16 amino acids. The CDR3 region is CSAAPSRGGSSDEQYF. CDR3 coding DNA: TGCAGTGCTGCCCCCTCGAGGGGCGGGAGTTCCGATGAGCAGTACTTC.

The chain recombines TRBV12-3 or TRBV12-4 with TRBJ2-6; D is unresolved. The CDR3 consists of 14 residues. V was shortened by 1 base and J by 8 bases, with 9 bases between the two germline ends. In nucleotides, the CDR3 is TGTGCCAGCAGTTTAGGGGTACCCTCCAACGTCCTGACTTTC. Residues: CASSLGVPSNVLTF.

This chain uses TRBV5-1 with TRBJ1-6; D remains ambiguous. The CDR3 runs 12 residues. Trimming stripped 0 bases from V and 14 bases from J, with 9 bases between. Germline assignment: CDR1 SGHRS and CDR2 YFSETQ. CDR3 region: CASSLAGEALHF. The CDR3 nucleotides read TGCGCCAGCAGCTTGGCCGGCGAGGCCCTCCACTTT.

This clonotype was recorded at least ten times. The rearrangement joins TRBV27 to TRBJ2-1, with TRBD1 matching over 7 bases. Trimming removed 10 bases from V and 7 bases from J; junction bases left unmatched: 13. Germline V lookup: CDR1 MNHEY, CDR2 SMNVEV (reference sequence). The CDR3 extends over 14 amino acids. CDR3 region: CATSRGTATNEQFF. The CDR3 coding sequence is TGTGCCACCTCGAGAGGGACAGCCACTAATGAGCAGTTCTTC.

This clonotype appeared a few times. The chain joins TRBV20-1 to TRBJ2-3, with TRBD2 matching over 8 bases. In germline, CDR1 is DFQATT, CDR2 SNEGSKA (reference sequence). This CDR3 has 14 residues. Trimming cost V 6 bases and J 3 bases; bases outside gene matches: 8. This CDR3 reads CSARSGSRTDTQYF. The CDR3 nucleotides read TGCAGTGCAAGAAGCGGGAGTAGAACAGATACGCAGTATTTT.

V usage is TRBV7-8 and J usage is TRBJ1-6; 8 nucleotides align to TRBD1. Trimming at V came to 2 bases and at J to 5 bases, leaving 2 bases not matched to a gene. Looked up from germline, CDR1 is SGHVS and CDR2 is FQNEAQ. CDR3 size: 15 residues. This CDR3 is CASSLQGADNSPLHF. For the CDR3, the DNA is TGTGCCAGCAGCTTACAGGGGGCTGATAATTCACCCCTCCACTTT.

This rearrangement joins TRBV20-1 to TRBJ2-1; the D gene could be TRBD1 or TRBD2 (5 bases each). There are 15 residues in the CDR3. Trimming took 4 bases from V and 5 from J, leaving 18 bases between them. Germline values: CDR1 DFQATT, CDR2 SNEGSKA (reference sequence). The CDR3 sequence is CSAIRSRDQNNEQFF. DNA for the CDR3: TGCAGTGCTATAAGGTCCCGGGACCAGAACAATGAGCAGTTCTTC.

This clonotype was recorded many times. The chain carries TRBV12-5 and TRBJ2-1, with TRBD1 identical over 10 bases. V was clipped by 3 bases and J by 1 base; unmatched bases: 15. The V gene's germline CDR1 is LGHNT and CDR2 FRNRAP. CDR3 length equals 20 residues. The CDR3 sequence: CASGFSNRGQGSISYNEQFF. The CDR3 nucleotides are TGTGCTAGTGGTTTCTCAAACCGGGGACAGGGGTCAATATCCTACAATGAGCAGTTCTTC.

V and J are TRBV9 and TRBJ1-2; 7 positions agree with TRBD1. CDR3 size: 17 residues. Trimming removed 0 bases from V and 2 bases from J; junction bases left unmatched: 10. The germline CDR1 and CDR2 sequences are SGDLS and YYNGEE. Here the CDR3 reads CASSVEGAPTVNYGYTF. The CDR3 nucleotides are TGTGCCAGCAGCGTAGAGGGGGCGCCTACTGTGAACTATGGCTACACCTTC.

There are a few counts of this clonotype. The J gene is TRBJ2-2, the V gene TRBV6-1; 9 bases are a match to TRBD1. The CDR3 extends over 14 amino acids. V lost 7 bases, J lost 4 bases, and 4 bases stayed unmatched. Per germline, CDR1 MNHNS and CDR2 SASEGT. The CDR3 nucleotides are TGTGCCAGCACCGGGACAGGGTTCACCGGGGAGCTGTTTTTT. Protein: CASTGTGFTGELFF.